The 5 T cell receptor beta chains given below trace back to one sample, sequenced in a study of blood T cell repertoires in COVID-19. Sequencing was performed with immunoSEQ multiplex PCR; in TCRdb, only in-frame clones are kept and a portion is missing. The profile shows about 260,000 clones, 70% to 90% of them singletons. The sequenced material came from peripheral blood. Receptors originate from a middle-aged woman with acute or convalescent COVID-19.

This rearrangement joins TRBV18 to TRBJ1-4, with 11 bases lining up with TRBD1. Germline trimming cut 3 bases from V and 7 bases from J; bases unmatched to any gene: 7. CDR1 KGHSH and CDR2 LQKENI come from the germline V gene. The CDR3 sequence is 16 residues long. In DNA form, the CDR3 reads TGTGCCAGCTCACCTAACACCGGGACAGGGGGTGAAAAACTGTTTTTT. Protein sequence: CASSPNTGTGGEKLFF.

The chain employs TRBV5-1 and TRBJ2-3; tentative D call: TRBD1 (6 bases). The CDR3 totals 15 residues. The V and J ends lost 0 bases and 4 bases respectively, with 12 bases between them. Germline lookup yields CDR1 SGHRS and CDR2 YFSETQ. The CDR3 bases are TGCGCCAGCAGCTTGGCCCGGGACAAATCAGATACGCAGTATTTT. Protein sequence: CASSLARDKSDTQYF.

The chain joins TRBV5-5 to TRBJ1-1; TRBD1 agrees at 10 bases. V was clipped by 4 bases and J by 5 bases; unmatched bases: 5. The CDR3 consists of 14 residues. CDR1 is SGHKS, CDR2 YYEKEE, per germline (reference sequence). The CDR3 loop reads CASSPRTGGTEAFF. Written as DNA, the CDR3 is TGTGCCAGCAGCCCAAGGACAGGGGGAACTGAAGCTTTCTTT.

This chain links TRBV6-5 with TRBJ2-2, with D tentatively TRBD1 (5 bases). Trimming shortened V by 7 bases and J by 4 bases, and 16 bases separated the two germline ends. The CDR3 totals 15 residues. Germline V lookup: CDR1 MNHEY, CDR2 SVGAGI. The CDR3 region is CASTAPQGATGELFF. CDR3 in DNA: TGTGCCAGCACCGCTCCTCAAGGGGCCACCGGGGAGCTGTTTTTT.

In nucleotides, the CDR3 is TGTGCCAGCAGGGCCCTCGCGGCTTCCTACAATGAGCAGTTCTTC. This translates into CASRALAASYNEQFF. The chain employs TRBV2 and TRBJ2-1; D remains ambiguous. This CDR3 has 15 amino acids. The germline V and J ends were trimmed by 6 bases and 1 base, with 13 bases remaining between them. Germline V gene sequence: CDR1 SNHLY, CDR2 FYNNEI.